This TCR beta chain was captured by sequencing in a study of T cells in Graves' hyperthyroidism and ophthalmopathy. The overall study: Before any treatment, at initial diagnosis, peripheral blood was collected.

It was considered stable Graves' hyperthyroidism when ophthalmopathy did not progress within 18 months. Disease duration under 2 months; hyperthyroidism patients were aged 18 to 65. TCR beta CDR3 sequences were amplified from RNA transcripts. The HTBI primer set drove a first-round RT-PCR of the TCR CDR3. TCRdb redid the calling of the multiplex PCR reads with MiXCR, one entry per CDR3 protein. The data show about 340,000 distinct CDR3 sequences, approximately 18% seen once. The sample holds many counts of this clonotype. What it binds is not known. Overall study findings and caveats: In blood, most of the thyroid clonotypes expanded above 0.001 were also present.

The CDR3 is 14 residues long. Germline values: CDR1 SGHRS, CDR2 YFSETQ. Trimming cost V 5 bases and J 3 bases; bases outside gene matches: 8. The chain joins TRBV5-1 to TRBJ2-7, with 7 bases fitting TRBD2. The source material was blood. The clonotype was recovered from a woman aged 45-65 years with Graves' hyperthyroidism. CDR3 in amino acids: CASRTGTNYYEQYF. The CDR3 DNA follows: TGCGCCAGCAGAACCGGGACTAACTACTACGAGCAGTACTTC.